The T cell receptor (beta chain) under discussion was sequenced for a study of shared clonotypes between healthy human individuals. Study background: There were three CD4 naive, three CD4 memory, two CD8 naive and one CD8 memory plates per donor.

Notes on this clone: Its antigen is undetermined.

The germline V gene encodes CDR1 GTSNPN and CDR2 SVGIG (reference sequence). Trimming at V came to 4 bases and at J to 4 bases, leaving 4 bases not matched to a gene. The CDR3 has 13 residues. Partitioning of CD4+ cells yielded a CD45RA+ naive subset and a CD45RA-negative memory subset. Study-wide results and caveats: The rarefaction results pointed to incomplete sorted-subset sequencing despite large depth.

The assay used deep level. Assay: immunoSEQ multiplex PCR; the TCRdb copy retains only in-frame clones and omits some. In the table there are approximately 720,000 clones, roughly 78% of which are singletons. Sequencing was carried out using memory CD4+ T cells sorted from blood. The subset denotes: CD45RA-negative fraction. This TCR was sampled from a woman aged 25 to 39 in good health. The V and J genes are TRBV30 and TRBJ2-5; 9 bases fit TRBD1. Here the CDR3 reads CAWTSDRGETQYF. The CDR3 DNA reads TGTGCCTGGACCTCGGACAGGGGAGAGACCCAGTACTTC.